This entry lists 21 T cell receptor beta chains sequenced from one sample in a study of graft-versus-host responses after intestinal transplantation. These receptors lack a known antigen. TCRdb's table, derived via immunoSEQ multiplex PCR, lists solely in-frame clones and lacks some. Here the sample spans approximately 130,000 clones, more than 80% being singletons. The sample consisted of unstimulated CD4+ T cells sorted from spleen or lymph node cells, taken before intestinal transplant. These receptors came from a human donor who received an intestinal transplant.

CDR3 in DNA: TGTGCCAGCTCACCGGGGTATGCTAGGACCTACGAGCAGTACTTC. Protein sequence: CASSPGYARTYEQYF. The V and J genes are TRBV18 and TRBJ2-7, with D unclear. This CDR3 has 15 residues. V lost 3 bases to trimming and J lost 2 bases, with 14 bases between them. Germline V gene sequence: CDR1 KGHSH, CDR2 LQKENI.

J is TRBJ2-2 and V is TRBV10-1; D is undetermined. The germline V and J ends were trimmed by 5 bases and 7 bases, with 11 bases remaining between them. The germline gives CDR1 WNHNN, CDR2 SYGVQD (reference sequence). The CDR3 is 13 amino acids. For the CDR3, the DNA is TGCGCCAGCAGTACTACAGCGCACGGGGAGCTGTTTTTT. Its translation: CASSTTAHGELFF.

This clone has only one observation. This chain links TRBV10-3 with TRBJ2-5, with 8 positions matching TRBD2. Germline CDR1 ENHRY, CDR2 SYGVKD. CDR3 length: 14 residues. Losses at the gene ends were 6 bases for V and 3 bases for J; bases not matched to a gene: 6. The CDR3 sequence is CAIRRTSLKETQYF. The CDR3 coding sequence is TGTGCCATCAGGCGGACTAGCCTTAAAGAGACCCAGTACTTC.

The chain employs TRBV2 and TRBJ2-7, with unresolved D. Trimming left V 7 bases short and J 3 bases short, with 16 bases between. CDR3 length: 14 amino acids. The germline gives CDR1 SNHLY, CDR2 FYNNEI. The CDR3 protein is CASNPGWGVYEQYF. The DNA for the CDR3 is TGTGCCAGCAACCCCGGATGGGGTGTCTACGAGCAGTACTTC.

This chain uses TRBV29-1 with TRBJ2-7; D uncertain. The V gene's germline CDR1 is SQVTM and CDR2 ANQGSEA. The CDR3 loop spans 12 amino acids. V was cut by 6 bases and J by 1 base, with 10 bases left in between. As DNA, the CDR3 is TGCAGCGTCCAGCGTGAATCCTACGAGCAGTACTTC. Translated: CSVQRESYEQYF.

This clone was found once. CDR3 protein: CATGPRGNNEQFF. The DNA for the CDR3 is TGTGCCACGGGGCCCCGAGGGAACAATGAGCAGTTCTTC. The chain couples TRBV6-6 to TRBJ2-1, with D perhaps being TRBD1 or TRBD2 (5 bases each). V was clipped by 10 bases and J by 5 bases, with 15 bases between them. The CDR3 spans 13 residues. CDR1 MNHNY and CDR2 SVGAGI come from the germline V gene (reference sequence).

The CDR3 bases are TGTGCCAGCAGCCCCCAGGACAGGAGATTCTACGAGCAGTACTTC. It specifies CASSPQDRRFYEQYF. The chain is built from TRBV11-2 and TRBJ2-7, with TRBD1 identical over 7 bases. Germline V gene sequence: CDR1 SGHAT, CDR2 FQNNGV. Unmatched junction bases numbered 10, after V lost 5 bases and J lost 3 bases. CDR3 length: 15 amino acids. The full variable domain, its missing parts supplied by reference TRBV11-2 and TRBJ2-7, is EAGVAQSPRYKIIEKRQSVAFWCNPISGHATLYWYQQILGQGPKLLIQFQNNGVVDDSQLPKDRFSAERLKGVDSTLKIQPAKLEDSAVYLCASSPQDRRFYEQYFGPGTRLTVT.

The chain recombines TRBV6-1 with TRBJ1-1, with D uncertain. Germline V CDR1 and CDR2: MNHNS, SASEGT. V shed 2 bases and J shed 0 bases, with 16 bases lying between them. There are 17 residues in the CDR3. In DNA form, the CDR3 reads TGTGCCAGCAGTGAATTCCGAGGGTTCAACATGAACACTGAAGCTTTCTTT. Its protein is CASSEFRGFNMNTEAFF.

The rearrangement joins TRBV21-1 to TRBJ1-4. TRBV21-1 is annotated as a pseudogene. The CDR3 loop spans 14 amino acids. In DNA, the CDR3 is TGTGCCAGCAGCAAAGCCCCGGGGGTTATGAAACTGTTTTTT. Translation gives CASSKAPGVMKLFF.

The chain uses TRBV5-4 and TRBJ1-3; 9 bases align to TRBD1. The germline CDR1 and CDR2 sequences are SGHNT and YYREEE (reference sequence). The CDR3 covers 14 residues. V lost 5 bases, J lost 3 bases, and 3 bases stayed unmatched. CDR3: CASRAGQGGNTIYF. The CDR3 nucleotides read TGTGCCAGCAGGGCGGGACAGGGTGGAAACACCATATATTTT.

The V gene is TRBV6-5, the J gene TRBJ2-2; TRBD1 might be the D (6 bases). The germline V and J ends were trimmed by 6 bases and 7 bases, with 12 bases remaining between them. Germline V gives CDR1 MNHEY, CDR2 SVGAGI. This CDR3 is 13 amino acids long. The CDR3 sequence is CASSPDRRGELFF. CDR3 DNA: TGTGCCAGCAGCCCAGACAGGCGCGGGGAGCTGTTTTTT.

In this sample, this clone turned up once. The rearrangement uses TRBV7-7 and TRBJ2-3; 8 positions agree with TRBD2. This CDR3 has 16 residues. The trim removed 1 base at V and 1 base at J, leaving 4 bases unmatched. Germline V gene lookup returns CDR1 SSHAT and CDR2 FNYEAQ (reference sequence). This chain's CDR3 is CASSLGFSGGTDTQYF. The CDR3 DNA is TGTGCCAGCAGCTTAGGGTTTAGCGGGGGCACAGATACGCAGTATTTT.

The chain joins TRBV27 to TRBJ2-3; 8 bases are a match to TRBD1. CDR3 length: 16 residues. V trimming: 6 bases; J trimming: 2 bases; junction bases outside the gene matches: 10. The germline gives CDR1 MNHEY, CDR2 SMNVEV (reference sequence). CDR3 in DNA: TGTGCCAGCAGCCATGACAGGGGAAGAATCACAGATACGCAGTATTTT. Amino acids: CASSHDRGRITDTQYF.

CDR3 region: CASSFSPGRNIQYF. CDR3 DNA sequence: TGTGCCAGCAGCTTCAGCCCAGGGAGGAACATTCAGTACTTC. V is TRBV5-8 and J is TRBJ2-4; the D gene is possibly TRBD2 (6 bases). Germline assignment: CDR1 SGHTS and CDR2 YDEGEE. The CDR3 is made up of 14 amino acids. V lost 2 bases and J 7 bases, leaving 13 bases between the germline ends.

V usage is TRBV4-2 and J usage is TRBJ2-1; 10 bases line up with TRBD2. The germline gives CDR1 LGHNA, CDR2 YNFKEQ. This CDR3 region has 17 residues. V shed 1 base, J shed 0 bases, and the junction held 3 bases outside the gene matches. The CDR3 loop reads CASSQGTSGSSYNEQFF. The CDR3 DNA follows: TGTGCCAGCAGCCAAGGGACTAGCGGAAGCTCCTACAATGAGCAGTTCTTC.

This chain joins TRBV6-4 and TRBJ2-1; 7 bases agree with TRBD2. The germline V gene has CDR1 MRHNA and CDR2 SNTAGT. V was pared by 6 bases and J by 6 bases, with 14 bases of the junction left unmatched. CDR3 length equals 16 residues. The CDR3 region has the DNA TGTGCCAGCAGCCCCCTCCGGGGGGTTATCGTCAATGAGCAGTTCTTC. It yields the protein CASSPLRGVIVNEQFF.

On this clone: The sample holds other DNA sequences that translate to the same CDR3. The chain combines TRBV5-1 with TRBJ1-4, with TRBD1 as a possible D gene (6 bases). Germline-derived CDR1 and CDR2 are SGHRS and YFSETQ. The length of the CDR3 is 14 residues. V was clipped by 0 bases and J by 7 bases, with 10 bases between them. The CDR3 DNA follows: TGCGCCAGCAGCTTGGGGGGGCGCGGTGAAAAACTGTTTTTT. As protein: CASSLGGRGEKLFF.

This chain links TRBV6-1 with TRBJ1-5, with D hard to call. Germline loops: CDR1 MNHNS, CDR2 SASEGT. CDR3 length: 14 residues. V was pared by 5 bases and J by 4 bases, with 12 bases between. The CDR3 sequence: CASSFWAVNQPQHF. In nucleotides, the CDR3 is TGTGCCAGCAGTTTTTGGGCAGTAAATCAGCCCCAGCATTTT.

V gene TRBV5-1 combines with J gene TRBJ2-5; the match to TRBD2 covers 9 bases. The J segment lost 3 bases and the V segment lost 1 base, leaving 4 bases of the junction unmatched. The germline gives CDR1 SGHRS, CDR2 YFSETQ. This CDR3 has 15 residues. In DNA form, the CDR3 reads TGCGCCAGCAGCTTGAGGGCGGGGGGGAAAGAGACCCAGTACTTC. As protein: CASSLRAGGKETQYF.

This clone was seen only once. V gene TRBV18 combines with J gene TRBJ1-5; 8 nucleotides align to TRBD1. The CDR3 spans 16 residues. With 6 bases clipped from V and 4 bases from J, the junction kept 11 bases outside the gene matches. CDR1 is KGHSH, CDR2 LQKENI, per germline. DNA for the CDR3: TGTGCCAGCTCCCGGGGGTCAGGGGGCCTTAATCAGCCCCAGCATTTT. Amino acids: CASSRGSGGLNQPQHF.

The chain joins TRBV2 to TRBJ2-1; no firm D call. Germline V gene data show CDR1 as SNHLY and CDR2 as FYNNEI. This CDR3 has 11 amino acids. Trimming took off 4 bases at V and 10 bases at J, with 8 bases between the two ends. The CDR3 region is CASSGIGEQFF. The CDR3 DNA sequence: TGTGCCAGCAGTGGTATTGGGGAGCAGTTCTTC.